A selection of T cell receptor beta chains follows, all from one sample in a study of prognosis after radiotherapy for stage I lung cancer. In TCRdb, the multiplex PCR reads were re-called with MiXCR into one record per CDR3 protein. The sample has approximately 20,000 distinct CDR3 sequences, roughly 30% seen once. The sequencing here drew on PBMCs, taken before or after stereotactic body radiation therapy (not recorded which). These receptors all stem from a donor older than 45 with non-small cell lung cancer. CDR3s include the opening cysteine and the closing phenylalanine or tryptophan. The D gene is left open where the match is weak. Clone sizes are given selectively: once, few, many, or a class where the clone is expanded.

clone_size: many; j_call: TRBJ2-1; d_call: -; v_call: TRBV2; cdr3_nt: TGTGCCAGCAGTGATAGCGGTTACAATGAGCAGTTCTTC; cdr3_aa: CASSDSGYNEQFF
clone_size: -; j_call: TRBJ2-1; d_call: -; v_call: TRBV20-1; cdr3_nt: TGCAGTGCCCTACATAGGCGGGGTCCGAACAACGAGCAGTTCTTC; cdr3_aa: CSALHRRGPNNEQFF
clone_size: many; j_call: TRBJ2-3; d_call: -; v_call: TRBV19; cdr3_nt: TGTGCCAGTAGTAATTGGCAATTCCCCACAGATACGCAGTATTTT; cdr3_aa: CASSNWQFPTDTQYF
clone_size: many; j_call: TRBJ2-3; d_call: -; v_call: TRBV5-1; cdr3_nt: TGCGCCAGCAGTGGTGGGAGCCCCGAAGATACGCAGTATTTT; cdr3_aa: CASSGGSPEDTQYF
clone_size: -; j_call: TRBJ2-3; d_call: -; v_call: TRBV2; cdr3_nt: TGTGCCCCCTCGTGGTCTTTGGTTCAGGTCGCCACAGATACGCAGTATTTT; cdr3_aa: CAPSWSLVQVATDTQYF
clone_size: once; j_call: TRBJ2-7; d_call: TRBD2; v_call: TRBV27; cdr3_nt: TGTGCCGGCAGTCTGGGGACTAGCGGAACCTACGAGCTGTACTTC; cdr3_aa: CAGSLGTSGTYELYF
clone_size: medium-sized; j_call: TRBJ2-3; d_call: -; v_call: TRBV7-2; cdr3_nt: TGTGCCAGCAGCATTAGACAGGTCGGAGGCGATGATACGCAGTATTTT; cdr3_aa: CASSIRQVGGDDTQYF
clone_size: -; j_call: TRBJ2-1; d_call: TRBD2; v_call: TRBV24-1; cdr3_nt: TGTGCTACCAGTGATGCGGGAGGACGGTACAATGAGCAGTTCTTC; cdr3_aa: CATSDAGGRYNEQFF
clone_size: many; j_call: TRBJ1-4; d_call: -; v_call: TRBV12-3/TRBV12-4; cdr3_nt: TGTGCCAGCAGGCCTTCCGGGAAAAATGAAAAACTGTTTTTT; cdr3_aa: CASRPSGKNEKLFF
clone_size: many; j_call: TRBJ1-1; d_call: -; v_call: TRBV7-2; cdr3_nt: TGTGCCAGCCACGCCCGGGTGAACACTGAAGCTTTCTTT; cdr3_aa: CASHARVNTEAFF
clone_size: many; j_call: TRBJ1-2; d_call: -; v_call: TRBV28; cdr3_nt: TGTGCCAGCAGTCCAGGTGGGGCTACTAACTATGGCTACACCTTC; cdr3_aa: CASSPGGATNYGYTF
clone_size: -; j_call: TRBJ2-1; d_call: TRBD2; v_call: TRBV27; cdr3_nt: TGTGCCAGCAGTCCAACCCTAGCGGCTTACAATGAGCAGTTCTTC; cdr3_aa: CASSPTLAAYNEQFF
clone_size: -; j_call: TRBJ2-5; d_call: TRBD1; v_call: TRBV19; cdr3_nt: TGTGCCAGTATCGACCACAGGGGGATGACCCAGTACTTC; cdr3_aa: CASIDHRGMTQYF
clone_size: medium-sized; j_call: TRBJ2-1; d_call: TRBD2; v_call: TRBV5-1; cdr3_nt: TGCGCCAGCACCAGACTAGCGGACTCCTACAATGAGCAGTTCTTC; cdr3_aa: CASTRLADSYNEQFF
clone_size: -; j_call: TRBJ2-2; d_call: TRBD2; v_call: TRBV5-4; cdr3_nt: TGTGCCAGCAGCCCCGGGACTAGCGGGATTTTCGGGGAGCTGTTTTTT; cdr3_aa: CASSPGTSGIFGELFF
clone_size: many; j_call: TRBJ2-1; d_call: -; v_call: TRBV18; cdr3_nt: TGTGCCAGCTCACCGGCGAAGGAGAGGGCGCAGTTCTTC; cdr3_aa: CASSPAKERAQFF
clone_size: once; j_call: TRBJ1-1; d_call: -; v_call: TRBV5-1; cdr3_nt: TGCGCCAGCAGCCCAGGACTGAAAACTGAAGCTTTCTTT; cdr3_aa: CASSPGLKTEAFF
clone_size: -; j_call: TRBJ1-4; d_call: -; v_call: TRBV6-6; cdr3_nt: TGTGCCAGCAGTTACTCGGGGTGCAATGAAAAACTGTTTTTT; cdr3_aa: CASSYSGCNEKLFF
clone_size: -; j_call: TRBJ2-5; d_call: -; v_call: TRBV25-1; cdr3_nt: TGTGCCAGCAGTGACCCTGGACCCCGAGAGACCCAGTACTTC; cdr3_aa: CASSDPGPRETQYF
clone_size: many; j_call: TRBJ1-2; d_call: -; v_call: TRBV7-9; cdr3_nt: TGTGCCAGCAGCCCGGTGGGCGGGCAGGCTAACTATGGCTACACCTTC; cdr3_aa: CASSPVGGQANYGYTF
clone_size: -; j_call: TRBJ2-1; d_call: TRBD2; v_call: TRBV11-2; cdr3_nt: TGTGCCAGCAGCTCCCGACTAGTTAGCGGGATTGTCGGGAATGAGCAGTTCTTC; cdr3_aa: CASSSRLVSGIVGNEQFF
clone_size: many; j_call: TRBJ2-5; d_call: -; v_call: TRBV18; cdr3_nt: TGTGCCAGCTCACCCACACCGGGGGCCCAGTACTTC; cdr3_aa: CASSPTPGAQYF
clone_size: many; j_call: TRBJ2-7; d_call: -; v_call: TRBV13; cdr3_nt: TGTGCCAGCGGCGGCCAGGGGGGCTACGAGCAGTACTTC; cdr3_aa: CASGGQGGYEQYF
clone_size: many; j_call: TRBJ1-1; d_call: TRBD1; v_call: TRBV30; cdr3_nt: TGTGCCTGGGACAGGGGTGAAAACACTGAAGCTTTCTTT; cdr3_aa: CAWDRGENTEAFF
clone_size: many; j_call: TRBJ2-1; d_call: TRBD2; v_call: TRBV12-5; cdr3_nt: TGTGCTAGTGGACCACCTACAGGGGGGGGACTAGCGGGAGTGTCAGGCAATGAGCAGTTCTTC; cdr3_aa: CASGPPTGGGLAGVSGNEQFF
clone_size: -; j_call: TRBJ2-1; d_call: -; v_call: TRBV4-1; cdr3_nt: TGCGCCAGCCAAGGAACAGGCAGGAGCTCCTACAATGAGCAGTTCTTC; cdr3_aa: CASQGTGRSSYNEQFF
clone_size: many; j_call: TRBJ1-5; d_call: TRBD1; v_call: TRBV20-1; cdr3_nt: TGCAGTGCCCGGACAGGGGATCCTCAGCCCCAGCATTTT; cdr3_aa: CSARTGDPQPQHF
clone_size: many; j_call: TRBJ2-7; d_call: TRBD2; v_call: TRBV20-1; cdr3_nt: TGCAGTGCGCCACCGGGACTAGCAGAAAGCTCCTACGAGCAGTACTTC; cdr3_aa: CSAPPGLAESSYEQYF
clone_size: many; j_call: TRBJ2-7; d_call: -; v_call: TRBV5-5; cdr3_nt: TGTGCCAGCAGCTTGGATGTTCGTGCGTCCTACGAGCAGTACTTC; cdr3_aa: CASSLDVRASYEQYF
clone_size: many; j_call: TRBJ1-4; d_call: TRBD1; v_call: TRBV6-1; cdr3_nt: TGTGCCAGCAGCCTGACAGGGGAGCATGAAAAACTGTTTTTT; cdr3_aa: CASSLTGEHEKLFF
clone_size: many; j_call: TRBJ2-2; d_call: -; v_call: TRBV12-3/TRBV12-4; cdr3_nt: TGTGCCAGCAGCCAAGAAGCCATGGGATATACCGGGGAGCTGTTTTTT; cdr3_aa: CASSQEAMGYTGELFF